Below are 6 T cell receptor beta chains sequenced from a single sample in a study of blood T cell repertoires in COVID-19. The assay was immunoSEQ multiplex PCR, and TCRdb's table has in-frame clones only and misses some. The repertoire holds approximately 82,000 clones, with about 89% as singletons. The material sequenced was peripheral blood. The receptors were sampled from a man between 65 and 80 years old with active or convalescent COVID-19.

This clone was observed a single time. CDR3 region: CASSFDRGNEKLFF. CDR3 sequence (DNA): TGTGCCAGCAGCTTCGACAGAGGAAATGAAAAACTGTTTTTT. The chain carries TRBV7-2 and TRBJ1-4; the D gene is possibly TRBD1 (5 bases). Germline CDR1 reads SGHTA; CDR2 reads FQGNSA. CDR3 size: 14 residues. V was cut by 3 bases and J by 5 bases, with 10 bases left in between.

The J gene is TRBJ1-1, the V gene TRBV28; perhaps TRBD1 as D (5 bases). The CDR3 consists of 13 residues. V was shortened by 8 bases and J by 2 bases, with 12 bases between the two germline ends. Germline values: CDR1 MDHEN, CDR2 SYDVKM. Here the CDR3 DNA reads TGTGCCAGCGTATGGGGGGGAAACACTGAAGCTTTCTTT. Translating gives CASVWGGNTEAFF. Combining the CDR3 with reference TRBV28 and TRBJ1-1 gives the whole variable domain DVKVTQSSRYLVKRTGEKVFLECVQDMDHENMFWYRQDPGLGLRLIYFSYDVKMKEKGDIPEGYSVSREKKERFSLILESASTNQTSMYLCASVWGGNTEAFFGQGTRLTVV.

The chain links TRBV6-6 to TRBJ2-2; perhaps TRBD1 as D (5 bases). Germline V gene sequence: CDR1 MNHNY, CDR2 SVGAGI (reference sequence). V was shortened by 6 bases and J by 1 base, with 9 bases between the two germline ends. The length of the CDR3 is 14 residues. In DNA form, the CDR3 reads TGTGCCAGCAGGGACGGACAGAACACCGGGGAGCTGTTTTTT. Protein product: CASRDGQNTGELFF.

The chain joins TRBV5-6 to TRBJ2-1; TRBD2 aligns across 9 bases. The CDR3 has 15 residues. The germline gives CDR1 SGHDT, CDR2 YYEEEE. Trimming at V came to 2 bases and at J to 8 bases, leaving 8 bases not matched to a gene. CDR3 bases: TGTGCCAGCAGCTTCCCGCGGGAGGGCCTCTATGAGCAGTTCTTC. The encoded protein is CASSFPREGLYEQFF.

This clone has a handful of counts. The J gene is TRBJ2-3, the V gene TRBV9, with 10 bases aligning to TRBD1. Germline values: CDR1 SGDLS, CDR2 YYNGEE. The CDR3 covers 17 residues. V dropped 3 bases and J dropped 4; count of bases not matched to a gene: 11. CDR3 residues: CASSATGQGIRADTQYF. DNA for the CDR3: TGTGCCAGCAGCGCCACGGGACAGGGGATTAGGGCAGATACGCAGTATTTT.

The rearrangement links TRBV28 to TRBJ2-2, with D perhaps matching TRBD2 (5 bases). The V gene lost 3 bases and the J gene lost 7 bases, with 15 bases spanning the gap. The CDR3 sequence is 15 residues long. Germline V gene data show CDR1 as MDHEN and CDR2 as SYDVKM. CDR3 in DNA: TGTGCCAGCAGTTTTGGGCGCAACGGGGACGGGGAGCTGTTTTTT. Its protein is CASSFGRNGDGELFF.